The clone carrying this T cell receptor (beta chain) showed up many times. No antigen is known for it. Unique molecular identifiers were incorporated when the TCRbeta library was constructed. TCRdb independently ran MiXCR on the PCR reads; one entry per CDR3 protein. The top ten hold around 4.4% of the sample, which has over 150,000 distinct CDR3 sequences, roughly 6% seen once. V was clipped by 1 base and J by 3 bases, with 10 bases between them. The CDR3 consists of 14 residues. Germline V gene data show CDR1 as SGHVS and CDR2 as FQNEAQ. The sample belongs to a study of T-cell reconstitution after alpha-beta-depleted transplantation in children. General study findings and limits: At around two months after transplant, the alpha-beta T cells were reportedly derived from several hundred expanded clones that came from non-depleted graft cells. Surviving recipient T cells and intrathymic progenitors accounted for some patients' high TCRbeta diversity at day 60.

The chain carries TRBV7-8 and TRBJ2-7, with D possibly TRBD1 on 5 matching bases. Sequences were derived from PBMCs, sampled before TCRalphabeta/CD19-depleted stem cell transplant. This receptor was obtained from a girl less than two years old with combined immunodeficiency, due to receive a stem cell transplant. CDR3 bases: TGTGCCAGCAGCTTAGGTCAGGGAAACTACGAGCAGTACTTC. Translated, it gives CASSLGQGNYEQYF.